A selection of T cell receptor beta chains follows, all from one sample in a study of cytotoxic CD8 clonotypes in ibrutinib-treated CLL. Using immunoSEQ multiplex PCR, the repertoire was profiled, and TCRdb retains in-frame clones only, with some absent. The data contain 150,000 to 200,000 clones, over 75% of them singletons. Sequencing was performed on PBMCs, taken at disease progression, from a patient treated with ibrutinib. The receptors derive from a human donor with chronic lymphocytic leukemia. CDR3s include the opening cysteine and the closing phenylalanine or tryptophan. The D gene is left open where the match is weak. Clone size is not always given. Where it is, it says once, few, many or a class for expanded clones.

TRBV5-1 . TRBD1 CASAGTDYEQYF
TRBV6-5 . . CASGLSTDTQYF
TRBV5-5 . . CASRGDLLKETQYF
TRBV30 . . CAWSVWGLRNTEAFF
TRBV19 . TRBD1 CATTTGVGGYTF
TRBV5-1 . . CASSGVKSSGNTIYF
TRBV4-1 . . CASSQSEGVSYNEQFF
TRBV19 . . CASRRTAGTVETQYF
TRBV30 . . CAWMEGVMWTEAFF
TRBV6-4 . . CASSDSRANNEQFF
TRBV6-5 few . CASRDGELFF
TRBV11-2 . TRBD1 CASSLAELGTGVQFF
TRBV9 . . CASGTTQGRRGYTF
TRBV18 . . CASSPPRDPRSGNTIYF
TRBV2 . . CAFARGPYEQYF
TRBV5-1 . TRBD2 CASSLHSSGPFLYNEQFF
TRBV28 . . CASSFWAANQPQHF
TRBV19 . . CASSIRAESEAFF
TRBV4-1 . . CASSSLTDTQYF
TRBV27 few . CASSFGGAGGYTF